This T cell receptor (beta chain) was found in a study of blood T cell repertoires in COVID-19. Looking at the study overall: The analysed material was cDNA or gDNA that came from T cells, B-cell-depleted T cells, or PBMCs.

Sequenced by immunoSEQ multiplex PCR; TCRdb stores in-frame clones only, minus some. The table shows 75,000 or so clones, with around 84% occurring only once. V trimming: 3 bases; J trimming: 6 bases; junction bases outside the gene matches: 1. Germline V gives CDR1 MNHEY, CDR2 SVGEGT. The CDR3 extends over 12 amino acids. The receptor was derived from a woman between 65 and 79 years old with acute or convalescent COVID-19. The chain couples TRBV6-2 or TRBV6-3 to TRBJ2-7; 8 bases map to TRBD1. The sample was peripheral blood. As DNA, the CDR3 is TGTGCCAGCAGTTATACAGGGGGCGAGCAGTACTTC. It encodes CASSYTGGEQYF.